The present T cell receptor beta chain was sequenced within a study of T cells after yellow fever vaccination. V lost 3 bases and J 0 bases, leaving 11 bases between the germline ends. In germline, CDR1 is WNHNN, CDR2 SYGVQD (reference sequence). The CDR3 runs to 16 residues. For TCR, cDNA came from 5'RACE template switching, which added a universal primer site and UMIs. TCRdb recomputed calls from the 5' RACE reads with MiXCR, one row per CDR3 protein. The sample carries approximately 550,000 distinct CDR3 sequences, approximately 15% recorded once. The study's findings and limits: Some clonotypes were seen in both the CD4 and the CD8 compartments. These made up a small share and likely arose from convergent recombination. Post-booster samples contained most primary-vaccination clones (more than 95% CD4, less than 90% CD8).

This clonotype was recorded a few times. Its target is not known. V usage is TRBV10-1 and J usage is TRBJ2-2, with a weak D call TRBD2 (8 bases). Sequenced material: PBMCs, taken on the day of the yellow fever booster vaccination. This TCR came from a man aged 25-45 years who received the YFV17D yellow fever vaccine. Here the CDR3 DNA reads TGCGCCAGCAGTGATAGCGGGACAGCGAACACCGGGGAGCTGTTTTTT. Translated: CASSDSGTANTGELFF.